This T cell receptor (beta chain) was recorded in a study of T cells in Graves' hyperthyroidism and ophthalmopathy. Broader study findings: In blood, most of the thyroid clonotypes expanded above 0.001 were also present.

Extraction of PBMCs used approximately 10 ml of fresh peripheral blood. This clonotype was counted a few times. The antigen is unknown. Germline V gene data show CDR1 as LGHNA and CDR2 as YNFKEQ. Trimming removed 1 base at V and 8 bases at J, with 12 bases between. The CDR3 spans 15 residues. Amplification of TCR beta CDR3 regions used RNA as the template. The TCR CDR3 was amplified in a first-round RT-PCR using the HTBI primer set. TCRdb re-called the multiplex PCR reads through MiXCR, storing one row per CDR3 protein. The sample lists approximately 870,000 distinct CDR3 sequences; roughly 40% were seen once.

The sequencing input was blood. The gene calls are TRBV4-2 and TRBJ1-6; no definite D call. This TCR came from a man aged 18 to 29 with Graves' hyperthyroidism. The CDR3 reads CASSQGSTWDSPLHF. CDR3 DNA: TGTGCCAGCAGCCAAGGCTCAACCTGGGATTCACCCCTCCACTTT.